These 25 T cell receptor beta chains share one sample of origin, sequenced in a study of blood T cell dynamics during melanoma immunotherapy. Measured with immunoSEQ multiplex PCR; TCRdb has only the in-frame clones, and not every one. The repertoire holds thousands of clones, with roughly 88% as singletons. Sample time point: week 3, after first cycle of checkpoint inhibitor. The material was blood, obtained from a patient treated with checkpoint blockade. These receptors were taken from a human donor with melanoma.

This rearrangement joins TRBV7-8 to TRBJ1-1; possibly TRBD1 for D (6 bases). This CDR3 comprises 15 residues. V lost 5 bases and J 4 bases, leaving 17 bases between the germline ends. CDR1 SGHVS and CDR2 FQNEAQ come from the germline V gene. The CDR3 is CASSVTGLGVTEAFF. CDR3 DNA: TGTGCCAGCAGCGTGACAGGATTGGGGGTCACTGAAGCTTTCTTT.

The V call is TRBV30, the J call TRBJ1-4, with 7 bases lining up with TRBD1. Germline CDR1 and CDR2: GTSNPN and SVGIG (reference sequence). The CDR3 has 16 residues. Trimming cost V 7 bases and J 0 bases; bases outside gene matches: 11. This chain's CDR3 is CASSPGQPSTNEKLFF. CDR3 nucleotide sequence: TGTGCCTCATCCCCGGGACAGCCCTCAACTAATGAAAAACTGTTTTTT.

The chain recombines TRBV5-1 with TRBJ2-6, with D perhaps matching TRBD2 (5 bases). Germline V lookup: CDR1 SGHRS, CDR2 YFSETQ. V was clipped by 3 bases and J by 1 base, with 8 bases between them. The CDR3 has 15 amino acids. CDR3 bases: TGCGCCAGCAGCTCGGGGTCTTCTGGGGCCAACGTCCTGACTTTC. This encodes CASSSGSSGANVLTF.

The V and J genes are TRBV11-2 and TRBJ2-7; a weak D match, TRBD1 (6 bases). Germline V CDR1 and CDR2: SGHAT, FQNNGV. This CDR3 region has 17 residues. Trimming stripped 3 bases from V and 2 bases from J, with 20 bases between. DNA of the CDR3: TGTGCCAGCAGCTTGGTGGGAAAACAGGGATATACCTACGAGCAGTACTTC. Its protein is CASSLVGKQGYTYEQYF.

The DNA of the CDR3 is TGCGCCAGCAGCATCAGACGGGGCCAGGATATTAGCTACGAGCAGTACTTC. Protein sequence: CASSIRRGQDISYEQYF. The J gene is TRBJ2-7, the V gene TRBV5-1; possibly TRBD1 or TRBD2 for D (5 bases each). The CDR3 covers 17 residues. V lost 4 bases and J lost 3, with 23 bases in between. Looked up from germline, CDR1 is SGHRS and CDR2 is YFSETQ.

The chain joins TRBV7-8 to TRBJ2-1; 12 bases match TRBD2. J was trimmed by 3 bases and V by 1 base; bases with no gene match: 1. CDR3 length: 16 amino acids. CDR1 and CDR2 (germline): SGHVS, FQNEAQ. CDR3 sequence (DNA): TGTGCCAGCAGCTTAGTACTAGCGGGGGGCTACAATGAGCAGTTCTTC. Its protein product is CASSLVLAGGYNEQFF.

This chain links TRBV9 with TRBJ2-2; 7 bases match TRBD1. Germline V gene data show CDR1 as SGDLS and CDR2 as YYNGEE. The CDR3 spans 17 residues. Germline trimming cut 1 base from V and 6 bases from J; bases unmatched to any gene: 12. In DNA, the CDR3 is TGTGCCAGCAGCGTATATGAGGCACAGGGGACAGCCGGGGAGCTGTTTTTT. Translation: CASSVYEAQGTAGELFF. The full variable domain, in which reference TRBV9 and TRBJ2-2 provide the parts outside the CDR3, is DSGVTQTPKHLITATGQRVTLRCSPRSGDLSVYWYQQSLDQGLQFLIQYYNGEERAKGNILERFSAQQFPDLHSELNLSSLELGDSALYFCASSVYEAQGTAGELFFGEGSRLTVL.

This chain uses TRBV30 with TRBJ1-4; D call uncertain. The V end lost 3 bases, the J end lost 4 bases, and 9 bases lay between the germline ends. Germline V gives CDR1 GTSNPN, CDR2 SVGIG (reference sequence). The CDR3 sequence is 13 residues long. CDR3 nucleotide sequence: TGTGCCTGGAGAGGGTGGGATAATGAAAAACTGTTTTTT. Residues: CAWRGWDNEKLFF.

This clone was observed a handful of times. The chain links TRBV4-1 to TRBJ2-7; 7 nucleotides line up with TRBD1. Germline CDR1 MGHRA, CDR2 YSYEKL. V trimming: 3 bases; J trimming: 1 base; junction bases outside the gene matches: 6. The CDR3 is made up of 15 amino acids. CDR3 in amino acids: CASSQIQGQSYEQYF. The CDR3 DNA sequence: TGCGCCAGCAGCCAGATACAGGGACAGTCCTACGAGCAGTACTTC.

This clone was recorded a few times. This chain uses TRBV7-9 with TRBJ1-5; D is undetermined. CDR1 and CDR2 (germline): SEHNR, FQNEAQ (reference sequence). The CDR3 extends over 16 amino acids. V lost 5 bases and J 10 bases, leaving 24 bases between the germline ends. The CDR3: CASSPGISAPIGPQHF. The CDR3 DNA reads as TGTGCCAGCAGCCCCGGGATTTCGGCCCCAATTGGTCCCCAGCATTTT. The variable domain in full, with the rest retrieved from reference TRBV7-9 and TRBJ1-5, is DTGVSQNPRHKITKRGQNVTFRCDPISEHNRLYWYRQTLGQGPEFLTYFQNEAQLEKSRLLSDRFSAERPKGSFSTLEIQRTEQGDSAMYLCASSPGISAPIGPQHFGDGTRLSIL.

CDR3 sequence: CATYNQPQHF. The CDR3 bases are TGTGCCACCTACAATCAGCCCCAGCATTTT. The chain joins TRBV27 to TRBJ1-5; no clear D gene. This CDR3 contains 10 residues. Per the germline V gene, CDR1 is MNHEY and CDR2 is SMNVEV (reference sequence). V was shortened by 10 bases and J by 3 bases, with 4 bases between the two germline ends.

The CDR3 here is CASSFGTGEIGYTF. CDR3 DNA sequence: TGTGCCAGCAGTTTCGGGACAGGGGAGATTGGCTACACCTTC. V usage is TRBV6-6 and J usage is TRBJ1-2; 10 bases match TRBD1. Germline CDR1 MNHNY, CDR2 SVGAGI (reference sequence). The V segment lost 4 bases and the J segment 7 bases; nucleotides outside the gene matches: 6. The CDR3 runs to 14 residues.

The CDR3 region is CASSLSRRAKNIQYF. In DNA form, the CDR3 reads TGTGCCAGCAGCTTGTCGCGTCGAGCCAAAAACATTCAGTACTTC. The V gene is TRBV5-8, the J gene TRBJ2-4; D remains ambiguous. Germline CDR1 is SGHTS and CDR2 is YDEGEE. V lost 1 base, J lost 0 bases, and 8 bases lay in between. The CDR3 is made up of 15 amino acids.

The chain employs TRBV27 and TRBJ1-2; D remains ambiguous. There are 14 residues in the CDR3. Between the trimmed V and J ends, which lost 0 bases and 7 bases, there was a span of 12 bases. CDR1 is MNHEY and CDR2 is SMNVEV in the germline V gene (reference sequence). CDR3 residues: CASSLSAGVGGYTF. CDR3 DNA sequence: TGTGCCAGCAGTTTATCGGCGGGAGTCGGTGGCTACACCTTC.

V usage is TRBV28 and J usage is TRBJ1-1; unclear D gene. The CDR3 has 17 residues. CDR1 MDHEN and CDR2 SYDVKM come from the germline V gene. V lost 5 bases, J lost 1 base, and 20 bases lay in between. The CDR3 here is CASSLTLPAVGNTEAFF. The DNA of the CDR3 is TGTGCCAGCAGTCTGACCCTCCCGGCCGTCGGGAACACTGAAGCTTTCTTT.

V gene TRBV29-1 combines with J gene TRBJ2-1, with 8 bases matching TRBD2. The CDR3 has 14 residues. Germline assignment: CDR1 SQVTM and CDR2 ANQGSEA. Unmatched junction bases numbered 7, after V lost 5 bases and J lost 4 bases. CDR3 amino acids: CSVNSGETYNEQFF. The CDR3 coding sequence is TGCAGCGTTAATAGCGGGGAAACTTACAATGAGCAGTTCTTC.

The J gene is TRBJ2-7, the V gene TRBV11-2; 12 bases match TRBD2. After removal of 1 base from V and 2 bases from J, the junction contained 0 bases not matched to a gene. CDR3 length: 15 amino acids. CDR1 is SGHAT and CDR2 is FQNNGV in the germline V gene. CDR3 sequence: CASSLASGGAYEQYF. The CDR3 region has the DNA TGTGCCAGCAGCTTAGCTAGCGGGGGGGCCTACGAGCAGTACTTC.

This clone has a single count. The rearrangement joins TRBV7-3 to TRBJ1-2; D ambiguous. Trimming took off 3 bases at V and 1 base at J, with 9 bases between the two ends. Germline V lookup: CDR1 SGHTA, CDR2 FQGTGA. The CDR3 is 14 amino acids. As DNA, the CDR3 is TGTGCCAGCAGCTTGGGCGTTCATAACTATGGCTACACCTTC. This sequence encodes CASSLGVHNYGYTF.

CDR3 nucleotides: TGTGCCAGCAGCGCCGAGGGTGGGTCACCCCTCCACTTT. It yields the protein CASSAEGGSPLHF. This chain joins TRBV6-4 and TRBJ1-6; D unclear. The CDR3 is made up of 13 amino acids. Deletions cut 6 bases from V and 10 bases from J, with 13 bases between. Germline V gene lookup returns CDR1 MRHNA and CDR2 SNTAGT.

The J gene is TRBJ2-1, the V gene TRBV6-6, with D hard to call. The CDR3 sequence is 15 residues long. Trimming pared 1 base from V and 0 bases from J, leaving 7 bases between. From germline, CDR1 is MNHNY and CDR2 SVGAGI (reference sequence). Here the CDR3 DNA reads TGTGCCAGCAGTTACTGGCCACTCTCCTACAATGAGCAGTTCTTC. The encoded protein is CASSYWPLSYNEQFF.

The gene calls are TRBV18 and TRBJ2-7; D remains ambiguous. Germline lookup yields CDR1 KGHSH and CDR2 LQKENI. With 3 bases removed from V and 5 bases from J, the gap between germline ends came to 11 bases. The CDR3 sequence is 13 residues long. CDR3 sequence reads: CASSPAPVHEQYF. As DNA, the CDR3 is TGTGCCAGCTCACCGGCCCCGGTCCACGAGCAGTACTTC.

This clone was detected only once. The V gene is TRBV18, the J gene TRBJ2-7, with D possibly being TRBD1 (5 bases). The germline CDR1 and CDR2 sequences are KGHSH and LQKENI. V lost 3 bases and J lost 3, with 9 bases in between. The CDR3 extends over 13 amino acids. In nucleotides, the CDR3 is TGTGCCAGCTCACCTGGGGCTTACTACGAGCAGTACTTC. It translates to CASSPGAYYEQYF.

The chain is built from TRBV5-1 and TRBJ2-1, with 12 nucleotides matching TRBD1. The CDR3 is made up of 16 amino acids. V lost 3 bases, J lost 2 bases, and 3 bases stayed unmatched. CDR1 and CDR2 from the germline V gene are SGHRS and YFSETQ. The CDR3 nucleotides are TGCGCCAGCAGCTGGGGACAGGGGGCGACCTACAATGAGCAGTTCTTC. Its translation is CASSWGQGATYNEQFF. Supplemented by reference TRBV5-1 and TRBJ2-1, the full variable domain reads KAGVTQTPRYLIKTRGQQVTLSCSPISGHRSVSWYQQTPGQGLQFLFEYFSETQRNKGNFPGRFSGRQFSNSRSEMNVSTLELGDSALYLCASSWGQGATYNEQFFGPGTRLTVL.

This rearrangement joins TRBV6-5 to TRBJ2-5; D may be TRBD2 (5 bases). From germline, CDR1 is MNHEY and CDR2 SVGAGI. The CDR3 is 13 residues long. V was cut by 5 bases and J by 1 base, with 8 bases left in between. The CDR3 DNA reads as TGTGCCAGCAGTCGGGATTTCCAAGAGACCCAGTACTTC. Translating it yields CASSRDFQETQYF.

V and J are TRBV7-9 and TRBJ2-2; no clear D. V gave up 1 base and J gave up 5 bases, with 8 bases separating them. Germline V gene sequence: CDR1 SEHNR, CDR2 FQNEAQ (reference sequence). The length of the CDR3 is 14 residues. CDR3 region: CASSLGDGTGELFF. The CDR3 DNA reads TGTGCCAGCAGCTTAGGAGACGGAACCGGGGAGCTGTTTTTT.